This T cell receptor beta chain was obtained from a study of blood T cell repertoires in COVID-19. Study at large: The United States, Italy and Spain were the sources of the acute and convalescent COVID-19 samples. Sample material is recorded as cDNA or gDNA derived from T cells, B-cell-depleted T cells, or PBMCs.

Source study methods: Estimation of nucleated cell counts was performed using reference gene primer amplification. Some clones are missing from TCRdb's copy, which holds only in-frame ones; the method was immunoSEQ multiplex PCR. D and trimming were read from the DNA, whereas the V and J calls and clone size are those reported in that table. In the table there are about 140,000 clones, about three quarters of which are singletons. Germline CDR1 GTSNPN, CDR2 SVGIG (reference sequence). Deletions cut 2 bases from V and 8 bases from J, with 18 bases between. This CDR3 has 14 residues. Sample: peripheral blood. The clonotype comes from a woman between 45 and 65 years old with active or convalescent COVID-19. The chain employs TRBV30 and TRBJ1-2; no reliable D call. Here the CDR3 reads CAWSSGARGGGYTF. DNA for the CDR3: TGTGCCTGGAGTTCAGGCGCCCGGGGAGGCGGCTACACCTTC. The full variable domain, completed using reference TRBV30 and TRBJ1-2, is SQTIHQWPATLVQPVGSPLSLECTVEGTSNPNLYWYRQAAGRGLQLLFYSVGIGQISSEVPQNLSASRPQDRQFILSSKKLLLSDSGFYLCAWSSGARGGGYTFGSGTRLTVV.